Sequencing of this TCR beta chain was carried out in a study of T cell clusters in autoimmune cytopenias. TRB amplification used approximately 0.25 ug of peripheral blood genomic DNA. TRB was amplified by touch-down multiplex PCR, primer pools A and B combined. TCRdb processed the multiplex PCR reads again and assigns one entry to each CDR3 protein, with no DNA. This sample's table reports 5,500 to 8,000 distinct CDR3 sequences. The germline V gene encodes CDR1 MNHNS and CDR2 SASEGT. This CDR3 region has 17 residues. Input material: peripheral blood. The receptor comes from a human donor with an autoimmune cytopenia or autoimmune hepatitis (not recorded which). This rearrangement joins TRBV6-1 to TRBJ2-2. The CDR3 protein is CASHDTAAVVRTGELFF.